The subject of this entry is one T cell receptor beta chain. Its cognate antigen is unknown. This sample was included in a study of immune evolution from preneoplasia to lung adenocarcinoma. Study-wide findings and caveats: Top clone frequencies peaked in normal lung, apparently declining through invasive adenocarcinoma.

Between the mid-2010s and the late 2010s, patients underwent resection in Japan or China. Measured with immunoSEQ multiplex PCR; TCRdb has only the in-frame clones, and not every one. The sample yields 8,000 or so clones, almost 80% seen once. CDR1 is MGHRA and CDR2 is YSYEKL in the germline V gene. This CDR3 comprises 14 residues. With 3 bases removed from V and 5 bases from J, the gap between germline ends came to 12 bases. Sequencing input: FFPE minimally invasive lung adenocarcinoma tissue. This chain connects TRBV4-1 to TRBJ2-3; D is uncertain. This TCR derives from a donor at least 70 years old with lung adenocarcinoma. The CDR3 sequence is CASSQGGVGDTQYF. The CDR3 bases are TGCGCCAGCAGCCAGGGCGGAGTAGGAGATACGCAGTATTTT.